This entry lists 19 T cell receptor beta chains sequenced from one sample in a study of blood T cell repertoires in COVID-19. Method: immunoSEQ multiplex PCR; TCRdb's copy keeps in-frame clones and lacks some. Here the sample spans about 130,000 clones, 90% being singletons. The source material was peripheral blood. The source is a man aged 45-60 years with active COVID-19.

This chain connects TRBV18 to TRBJ2-3; 10 bases map to TRBD2. The V segment lost 3 bases and the J segment 5 bases; nucleotides outside the gene matches: 8. The CDR3 totals 16 residues. The germline V gene encodes CDR1 KGHSH and CDR2 LQKENI. Here the CDR3 DNA reads TGTGCCAGCTCACCCGGGCTAGCGGGAGAGAGAGATACGCAGTATTTT. Amino acids: CASSPGLAGERDTQYF. Based on the CDR3 plus reference TRBV18 and TRBJ2-3, the full variable domain is NAGVMQNPRHLVRRRGQEARLRCSPMKGHSHVYWYRQLPEEGLKFMVYLQKENIIDESGMPKERFSAEFPKEGPSILRIQQVVRGDSAAYFCASSPGLAGERDTQYFGPGTRLTVL.

The chain joins TRBV3-1 (or the pseudogene TRBV3-2) to TRBJ1-2; 7 positions match TRBD1. The CDR3 spans 14 residues. V gave up 7 bases and J gave up 1 base; unmatched junction bases: 6. Per the germline V gene, CDR1 is LGHDT and CDR2 is YNNKEL (reference sequence). CDR3 nucleotides: TGTGCCAGCAACCGGACAGGTGATAACTATGGCTACACCTTC. The encoded protein is CASNRTGDNYGYTF.

V usage is TRBV19 and J usage is TRBJ2-7; 8 nucleotides align to TRBD1. The germline gives CDR1 LNHDA, CDR2 SQIVND (reference sequence). The CDR3 sequence is 15 residues long. The V gene end was trimmed by 6 bases and the J gene end by 2 bases; junction bases not matched to a gene: 9. DNA for the CDR3: TGTGCCAGTAGCTTGACAGGGGACGGACCCTACGAGCAGTACTTC. Protein product: CASSLTGDGPYEQYF. The complete variable domain, with remaining parts taken from reference TRBV19 and TRBJ2-7, reads DGGITQSPKYLFRKEGQNVTLSCEQNLNHDAMYWYRQDPGQGLRLIYYSQIVNDFQKGDIAEGYSVSREKKESFPLTVTSAQKNPTAFYLCASSLTGDGPYEQYFGPGTRLTVT.

V gene TRBV11-2 combines with J gene TRBJ2-5; 10 nucleotides line up with TRBD2. The germline gives CDR1 SGHAT, CDR2 FQNNGV. CDR3 length equals 16 residues. The J segment lost 3 bases and the V segment lost 1 base, leaving 5 bases of the junction unmatched. CDR3 loop: CASSLAASGGEETQYF. The CDR3 bases are TGTGCCAGCAGCTTAGCGGCTAGCGGGGGTGAAGAGACCCAGTACTTC.

The chain recombines TRBV9 with TRBJ2-3; TRBD2 matches 8 bases. J gave up 0 bases and V 0 bases, and 0 bases lay outside the gene matches. This CDR3 has 15 amino acids. Germline V CDR1 and CDR2: SGDLS, YYNGEE. The CDR3 sequence: CASSVVAGSTDTQYF. The CDR3, as DNA: TGTGCCAGCAGCGTAGTAGCGGGGAGCACAGATACGCAGTATTTT.

The J gene is TRBJ1-5, the V gene TRBV21-1; the listed D gene, TRBD1, was not tested against the DNA. TRBV21-1 is given as a pseudogene. The CDR3 consists of 16 residues. The CDR3 sequence is CASSNISQYSNQPQHF. CDR3 nucleotide sequence: TGTGCCAGCAGCAATATCAGTCAGTATAGCAATCAGCCCCAGCATTTT.

The gene calls are TRBV7-9 and TRBJ2-3; 7 nucleotides align to TRBD2. The trim removed 5 bases at V and 8 bases at J, leaving 10 bases unmatched. The V gene's germline CDR1 is SEHNR and CDR2 FQNEAQ (reference sequence). This CDR3 is built from 14 residues. CDR3 amino acids: CASSPWTGGGTQYF. The CDR3 nucleotides read TGTGCCAGCAGCCCCTGGACCGGCGGGGGTACGCAGTATTTT. Full variable domain (remainder filled in from reference TRBV7-9 and TRBJ2-3): DTGVSQNPRHKITKRGQNVTFRCDPISEHNRLYWYRQTLGQGPEFLTYFQNEAQLEKSRLLSDRFSAERPKGSFSTLEIQRTEQGDSAMYLCASSPWTGGGTQYFGPGTRLTVL.

The chain carries TRBV24-1 and TRBJ2-3, with 9 bases identical to TRBD2. With 11 bases clipped from V and 2 bases from J, the junction kept 4 bases outside the gene matches. There are 13 residues in the CDR3. Germline CDR1 and CDR2: KGHDR and SFDVKD. CDR3 coding DNA: TGTGCCAGCGGGGGGGCAGACACAGATACGCAGTATTTT. Translated: CASGGADTDTQYF.

This clone was seen once. This rearrangement joins TRBV12-3 or TRBV12-4 to TRBJ2-5; D possibly corresponds to TRBD1 (6 bases). The CDR3 loop spans 13 amino acids. V was clipped by 9 bases and J by 5 bases, with 16 bases between them. The chain's CDR3 is CASATGLGETQYF. The CDR3 bases are TGTGCCAGTGCCACAGGGTTAGGGGAGACCCAGTACTTC.

The chain combines TRBV10-1 with TRBJ2-1; TRBD2 matches 8 bases. The CDR3 is 16 amino acids. Germline assignment: CDR1 WNHNN and CDR2 SYGVQD (reference sequence). Trimming took 6 bases from V and 6 from J; bases not matched to a gene: 13. DNA for the CDR3: TGCGCCAGCAGCGAAATAGCGGGGCCCTCTTCCAATGAGCAGTTCTTC. This gives the protein CASSEIAGPSSNEQFF.

V usage is TRBV2 and J usage is TRBJ1-1; 7 bases match TRBD1. The germline gives CDR1 SNHLY, CDR2 FYNNEI. The CDR3 covers 14 residues. Trimming took 8 bases from V and 5 from J; bases not matched to a gene: 11. The CDR3 nucleotides are TGTGCCAGCGGTGGGGGGACAGACGTAACTGAAGCTTTCTTT. Protein: CASGGGTDVTEAFF.

The chain recombines TRBV7-2 with TRBJ2-1; TRBD2 matches at 13 bases. This CDR3 has 17 residues. The V segment lost 5 bases and the J segment 7 bases; nucleotides outside the gene matches: 11. Germline V CDR1 and CDR2: SGHTA, FQGNSA. CDR3 DNA: TGTGCCAGCAGCCCTGAGGGAGGACTAGCGGGGGTTAATGAGCAGTTCTTC. Translation gives CASSPEGGLAGVNEQFF.

The DNA for the CDR3 is TGTGCCAGCAGTGAATCCAGGGTTGTGTCTGAAGCTTTCTTT. Translation: CASSESRVVSEAFF. This chain joins TRBV2 and TRBJ1-1; D possibly corresponds to TRBD1 (5 bases). The CDR3 covers 14 residues. Trimming took 2 bases from V and 6 from J, leaving 13 bases between them. Per germline, CDR1 SNHLY and CDR2 FYNNEI.

The genes are TRBV6-5 and TRBJ1-2; D gene uncertain. CDR1 MNHEY and CDR2 SVGAGI come from the germline V gene. The V end was cut by 8 bases, the J end by 0 bases, with 16 bases between. CDR3 size: 15 residues. The DNA of the CDR3 is TGTGCCAGCGCCGGGCGGGCAGGTACTAACTATGGCTACACCTTC. Protein: CASAGRAGTNYGYTF.

The chain employs TRBV7-2 and TRBJ2-5, with 11 bases identical to TRBD2. Trimming cost V 6 bases and J 7 bases; bases outside gene matches: 13. Germline CDR1 and CDR2: SGHTA and FQGNSA. The CDR3 runs to 16 residues. DNA of the CDR3: TGTGCCAGCAGTAGGTTTAGCGGGGGGGCCTCCGGGACCCAGTACTTC. Its translation is CASSRFSGGASGTQYF.

This chain joins TRBV3-1 (or the pseudogene TRBV3-2) and TRBJ2-1; 8 bases are a match to TRBD1. J gave up 8 bases and V 6 bases, and 12 bases lay outside the gene matches. This CDR3 spans 15 amino acids. The V gene's germline CDR1 is LGHDT and CDR2 YNNKEL (reference sequence). The CDR3, as DNA: TGTGCCAGCAGTGCCGGGGCAGGGGGCTTAGATGAGCAGTTCTTC. It is translated as CASSAGAGGLDEQFF.

The chain links TRBV24-1 to TRBJ2-1; 7 positions agree with TRBD1. The germline V gene has CDR1 KGHDR and CDR2 SFDVKD. The V segment lost 4 bases and the J segment 12 bases; nucleotides outside the gene matches: 5. The CDR3 is made up of 12 amino acids. The CDR3 bases are TGTGCCACCAGTGAACAGGGGTATCGGCAGTTCTTC. Protein sequence: CATSEQGYRQFF.

The chain links TRBV7-9 to TRBJ2-5; 9 nucleotides match TRBD2. Germline values: CDR1 SEHNR, CDR2 FQNEAQ (reference sequence). The junction had 8 bases not matched to a gene; V was cut back by 5 bases and J by 4 bases. The CDR3 totals 15 residues. The CDR3 DNA sequence: TGTGCCAGCAGCCCGAATAGGGGACTAGCAGAGACCCAGTACTTC. It is translated as CASSPNRGLAETQYF.

A single count supports this clone. The chain couples TRBV7-9 to TRBJ1-4; 9 bases agree with TRBD1. The CDR3 spans 14 residues. The J segment lost 7 bases and the V segment lost 4 bases, leaving 4 bases of the junction unmatched. The germline V gene encodes CDR1 SEHNR and CDR2 FQNEAQ (reference sequence). The CDR3 DNA reads TGTGCCAGCAGCTGGGGACAGGGCGGTGAAAAACTGTTTTTT. Its translation: CASSWGQGGEKLFF.